The TCR beta chain described here comes from a study of CD8+CD57+ T cells in acquired aplastic anemia. About this clonotype itself: Its antigen is currently unknown.

Study-wide points: Both patients and controls carried the same twenty-nine CD8+ CDR3 sequences.

Researchers used genomic DNA as the template to profile TCR beta VDJ and CDR3. MiXCR, run by TCRdb on the reads, gives a single entry per CDR3 protein. This table has more than 150,000 distinct CDR3 sequences, around half appearing once. The specimen was sorted CD4+, CD8+, or CD8+CD57+ T cells (not recorded which) from PBMCs. The clonotype comes from a human donor in good health.

CDR3 loop: CASSPKVSTSTDTQYF. The CDR3 DNA reads as TGTGCCAGCAGCCCAAAGGTCTCCACTAGCACAGATACGCAGTATTTT. The rearrangement links TRBV11-1 to TRBJ2-3; D remains ambiguous. Trimming removed 5 bases at V and 0 bases at J, with 15 bases between. This CDR3 contains 16 residues. CDR1 is SGHAT, CDR2 FQDESV, per germline (reference sequence).